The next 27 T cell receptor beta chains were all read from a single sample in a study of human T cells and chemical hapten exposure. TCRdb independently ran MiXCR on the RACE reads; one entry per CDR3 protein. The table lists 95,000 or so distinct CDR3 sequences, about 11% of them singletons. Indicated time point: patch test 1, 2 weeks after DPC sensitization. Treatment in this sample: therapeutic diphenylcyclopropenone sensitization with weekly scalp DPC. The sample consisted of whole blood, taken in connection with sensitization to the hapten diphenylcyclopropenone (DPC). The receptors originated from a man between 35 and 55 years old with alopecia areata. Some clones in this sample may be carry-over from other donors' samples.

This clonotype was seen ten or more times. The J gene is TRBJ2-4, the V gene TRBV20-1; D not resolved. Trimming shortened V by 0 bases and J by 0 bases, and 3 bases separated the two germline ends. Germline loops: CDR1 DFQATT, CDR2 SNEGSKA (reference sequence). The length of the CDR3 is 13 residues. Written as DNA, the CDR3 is TGCAGTGCTAGAGAGCTAGCCAAAAACATTCAGTACTTC. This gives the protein CSARELAKNIQYF.

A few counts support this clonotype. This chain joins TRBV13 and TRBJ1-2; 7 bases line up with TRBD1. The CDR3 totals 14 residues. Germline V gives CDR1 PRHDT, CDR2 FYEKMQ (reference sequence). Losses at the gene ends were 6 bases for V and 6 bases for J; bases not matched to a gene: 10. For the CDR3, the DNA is TGTGCCAGCAGTTTTTCCCGAGGGGGCGATGGCTACACCTTC. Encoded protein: CASSFSRGGDGYTF.

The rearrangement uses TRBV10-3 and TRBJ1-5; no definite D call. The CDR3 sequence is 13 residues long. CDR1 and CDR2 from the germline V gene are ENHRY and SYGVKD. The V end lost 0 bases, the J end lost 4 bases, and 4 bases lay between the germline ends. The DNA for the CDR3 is TGTGCCATCAGTGAGTCCCAGAATCAGCCCCAGCATTTT. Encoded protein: CAISESQNQPQHF.

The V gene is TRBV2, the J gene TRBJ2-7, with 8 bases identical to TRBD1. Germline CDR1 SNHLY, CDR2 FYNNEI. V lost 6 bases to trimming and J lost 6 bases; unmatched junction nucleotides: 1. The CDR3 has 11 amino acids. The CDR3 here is CASSTGGEQYF. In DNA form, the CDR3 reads TGTGCCAGCAGCACAGGGGGCGAGCAGTACTTC. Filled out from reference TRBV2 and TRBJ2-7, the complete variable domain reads EPEVTQTPSHQVTQMGQEVILRCVPISNHLYFYWYRQILGQKVEFLVSFYNNEISEKSEIFDDQFSVERPDGSNFTLKIRSTKLEDSAMYFCASSTGGEQYFGPGTRLTVT.

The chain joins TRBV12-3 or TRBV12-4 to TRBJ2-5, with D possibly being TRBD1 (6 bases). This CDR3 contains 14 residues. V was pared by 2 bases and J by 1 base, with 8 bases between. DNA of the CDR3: TGTGCCAGCAGTTTAACAGGGTCCCAAGAGACCCAGTACTTC. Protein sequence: CASSLTGSQETQYF.

The DNA for the CDR3 is TGTGCTAGTGCTACTAGCGGGAGGTCAGATACGCAGTATTTT. Translated, it gives CASATSGRSDTQYF. The V call is TRBV12-5, the J call TRBJ2-3; 12 bases map to TRBD2. After removal of 7 bases from V and 4 bases from J, the junction contained 3 bases not matched to a gene. The CDR3 has 14 amino acids. Germline loops: CDR1 LGHNT, CDR2 FRNRAP.

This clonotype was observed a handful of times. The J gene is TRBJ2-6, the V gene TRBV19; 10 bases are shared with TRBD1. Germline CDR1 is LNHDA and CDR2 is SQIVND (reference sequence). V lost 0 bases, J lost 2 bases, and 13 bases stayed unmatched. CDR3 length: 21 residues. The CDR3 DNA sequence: TGTGCCAGTAGTATAGATCGTTCCCCCGGGACAGGGGCCCCTGGGGCCAACGTCCTGACTTTC. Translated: CASSIDRSPGTGAPGANVLTF.

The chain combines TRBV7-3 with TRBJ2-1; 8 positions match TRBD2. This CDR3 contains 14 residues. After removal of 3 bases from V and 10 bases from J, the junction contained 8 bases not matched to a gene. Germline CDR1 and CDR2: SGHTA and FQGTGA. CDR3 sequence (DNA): TGTGCCAGCAGCTTGGGACTAGACGGGGGGGAGCAGTTCTTC. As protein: CASSLGLDGGEQFF.

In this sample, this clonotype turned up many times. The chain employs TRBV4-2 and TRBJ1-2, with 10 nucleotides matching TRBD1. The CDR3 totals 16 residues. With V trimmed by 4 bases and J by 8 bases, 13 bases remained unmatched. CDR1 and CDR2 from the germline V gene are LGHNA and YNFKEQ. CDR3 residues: CASSRIPEGQGIGYTF. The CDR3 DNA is TGTGCCAGCAGCCGTATCCCGGAGGGACAGGGGATAGGCTACACCTTC.

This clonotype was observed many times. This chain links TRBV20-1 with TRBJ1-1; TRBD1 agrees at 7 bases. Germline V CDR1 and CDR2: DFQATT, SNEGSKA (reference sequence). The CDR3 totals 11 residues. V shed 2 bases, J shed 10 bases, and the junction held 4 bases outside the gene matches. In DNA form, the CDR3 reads TGCAGTGCTAGATTTCCAGGGGGAGCTTTCTTT. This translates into CSARFPGGAFF.

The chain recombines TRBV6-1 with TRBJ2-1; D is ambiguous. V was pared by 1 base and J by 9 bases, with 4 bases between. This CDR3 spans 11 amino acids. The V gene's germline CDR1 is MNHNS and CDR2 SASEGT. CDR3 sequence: CASSEGGEQFF. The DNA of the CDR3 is TGTGCCAGCAGTGAAGGGGGTGAGCAGTTCTTC.

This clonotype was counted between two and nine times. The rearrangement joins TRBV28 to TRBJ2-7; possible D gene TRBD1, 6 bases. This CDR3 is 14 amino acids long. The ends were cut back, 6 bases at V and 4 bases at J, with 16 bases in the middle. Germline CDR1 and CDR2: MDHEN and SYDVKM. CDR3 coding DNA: TGTGCCAGCAGCCCCGCAGGGGTAGGTTACGAGCAGTACTTC. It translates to CASSPAGVGYEQYF.

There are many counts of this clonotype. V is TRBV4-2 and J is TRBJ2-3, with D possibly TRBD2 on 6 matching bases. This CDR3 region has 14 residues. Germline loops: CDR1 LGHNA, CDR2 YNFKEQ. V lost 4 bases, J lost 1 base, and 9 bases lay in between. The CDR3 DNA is TGTGCCAGCAGCCCTGGAGGGGGCACAGATACGCAGTATTTT. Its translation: CASSPGGGTDTQYF.

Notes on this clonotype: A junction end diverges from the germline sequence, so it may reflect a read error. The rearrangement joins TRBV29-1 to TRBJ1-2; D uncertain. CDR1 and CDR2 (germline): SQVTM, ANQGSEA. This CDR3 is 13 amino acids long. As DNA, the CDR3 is TGCAGCGTTGACTTGGACGGGTACTATGGCGACACCTTC. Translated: CSVDLDGYYGDTF.

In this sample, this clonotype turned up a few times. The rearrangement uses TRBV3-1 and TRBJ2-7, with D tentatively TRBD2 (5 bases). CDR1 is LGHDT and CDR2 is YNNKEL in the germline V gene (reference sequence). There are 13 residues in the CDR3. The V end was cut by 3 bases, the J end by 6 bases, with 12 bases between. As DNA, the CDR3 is TGTGCCAGCAGCCAGCTAACTAGTGGCGAGCAGTACGTC. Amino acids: CASSQLTSGEQYV.

The CDR3 loop is CAISESKTVYNEQFF. The CDR3 nucleotides read TGTGCCATCAGTGAGTCGAAGACAGTCTACAATGAGCAGTTCTTC. The chain joins TRBV10-3 to TRBJ2-1; possibly TRBD1 for D (5 bases). The length of the CDR3 is 15 residues. Trimming left V 0 bases short and J 3 bases short, with 9 bases between. CDR1 and CDR2 from the germline V gene are ENHRY and SYGVKD.

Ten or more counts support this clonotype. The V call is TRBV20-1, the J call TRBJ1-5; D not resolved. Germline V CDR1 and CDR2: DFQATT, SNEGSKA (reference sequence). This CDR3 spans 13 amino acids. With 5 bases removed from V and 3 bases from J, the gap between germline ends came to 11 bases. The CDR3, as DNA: TGCAGTGCTCATGTCACCCTCAATCAGCCCCAGCATTTT. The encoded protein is CSAHVTLNQPQHF.

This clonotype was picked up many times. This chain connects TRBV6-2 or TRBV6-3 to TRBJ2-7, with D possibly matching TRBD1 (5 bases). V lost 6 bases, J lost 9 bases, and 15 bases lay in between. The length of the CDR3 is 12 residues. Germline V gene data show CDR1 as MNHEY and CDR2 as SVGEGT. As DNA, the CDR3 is TGTGCCAGCAGCACCGATGGACAAGGGCAGTACGTC. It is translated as CASSTDGQGQYV.

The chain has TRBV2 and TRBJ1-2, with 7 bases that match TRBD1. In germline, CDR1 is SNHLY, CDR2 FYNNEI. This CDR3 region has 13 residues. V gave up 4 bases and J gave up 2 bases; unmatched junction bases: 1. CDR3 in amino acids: CASSGGQNYGYTF. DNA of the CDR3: TGTGCCAGCAGTGGGGGACAGAACTATGGCTACACCTTC.

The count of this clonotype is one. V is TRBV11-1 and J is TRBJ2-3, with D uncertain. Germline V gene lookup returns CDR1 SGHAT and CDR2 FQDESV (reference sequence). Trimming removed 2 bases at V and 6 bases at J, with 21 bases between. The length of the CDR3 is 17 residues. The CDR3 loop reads CASSLQGTSRMSDTQYF. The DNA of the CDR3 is TGTGCCAGCAGCTTACAAGGCACGAGCAGGATGTCGGATACGCAGTATTTT.

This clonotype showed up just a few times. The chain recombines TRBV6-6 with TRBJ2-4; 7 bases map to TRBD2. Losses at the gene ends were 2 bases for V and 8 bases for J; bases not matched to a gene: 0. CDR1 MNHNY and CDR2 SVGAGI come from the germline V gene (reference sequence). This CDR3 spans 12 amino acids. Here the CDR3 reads CASSYREDIQYF. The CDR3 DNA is TGTGCCAGCAGTTACCGGGAGGACATTCAGTACTTC.

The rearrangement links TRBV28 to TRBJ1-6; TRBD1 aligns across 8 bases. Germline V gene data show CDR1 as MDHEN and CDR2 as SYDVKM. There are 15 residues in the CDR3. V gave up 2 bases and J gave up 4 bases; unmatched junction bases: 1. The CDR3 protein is CASSLRTGYNSPLHF. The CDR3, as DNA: TGTGCCAGCAGTTTAAGGACAGGGTATAATTCACCCCTCCACTTT.

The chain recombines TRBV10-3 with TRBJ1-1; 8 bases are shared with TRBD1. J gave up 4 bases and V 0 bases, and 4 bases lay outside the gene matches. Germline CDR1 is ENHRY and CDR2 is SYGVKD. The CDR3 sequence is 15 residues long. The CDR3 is CAISESQGAGTEAFF. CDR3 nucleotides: TGTGCCATCAGTGAGTCCCAGGGGGCGGGCACTGAAGCTTTCTTT.

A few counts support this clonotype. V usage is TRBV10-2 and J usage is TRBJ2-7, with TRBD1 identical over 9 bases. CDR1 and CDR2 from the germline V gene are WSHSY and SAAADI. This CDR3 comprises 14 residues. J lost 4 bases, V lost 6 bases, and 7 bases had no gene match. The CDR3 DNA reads TGCGCCAGCAGACTTCCGGGACAGGGTTACGAGCAGTACTTC. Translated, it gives CASRLPGQGYEQYF.

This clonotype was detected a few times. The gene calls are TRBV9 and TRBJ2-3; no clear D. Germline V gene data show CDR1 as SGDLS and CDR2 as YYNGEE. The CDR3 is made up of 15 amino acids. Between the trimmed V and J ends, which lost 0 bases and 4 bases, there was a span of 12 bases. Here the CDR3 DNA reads TGTGCCAGCAGCGTAGGGGGATATGACGCAGATACGCAGTATTTT. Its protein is CASSVGGYDADTQYF.

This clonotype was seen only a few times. The CDR3 DNA reads TGTGCCAGCAGTTCGCCAGCAGGGGAATTTAGCGAGCAGTACTTC. Its protein product is CASSSPAGEFSEQYF. The gene calls are TRBV5-4 and TRBJ2-7, with D perhaps matching TRBD1 (6 bases). Trimming pared 5 bases from V and 6 bases from J, leaving 21 bases between. Germline CDR1 reads SGHNT; CDR2 reads YYREEE (reference sequence). CDR3 size: 15 residues.

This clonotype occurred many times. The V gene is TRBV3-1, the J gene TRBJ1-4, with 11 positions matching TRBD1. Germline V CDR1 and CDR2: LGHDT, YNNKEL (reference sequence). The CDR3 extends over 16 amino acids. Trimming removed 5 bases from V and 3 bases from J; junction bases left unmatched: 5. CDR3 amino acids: CASSGDRGYPNEKLFF. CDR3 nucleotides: TGTGCCAGCAGCGGGGACAGGGGGTACCCTAATGAAAAACTGTTTTTT.